This TCR beta chain comes out of a study of CD8+ T cells in alopecia areata. J lost 1 base, V lost 7 bases, and 9 bases had no gene match. CDR3 length: 15 residues. CDR1 is MDHEN, CDR2 SYDVKM, per germline. RNA extraction and reverse transcription yielded cDNA as sequencing template. Generated by immunoSEQ multiplex PCR, the TCRdb table keeps only in-frame clones and is missing some. The data hold fewer than 80,000 clones, with 55% to 75% observed a single time. The chain joins TRBV28 to TRBJ2-7; 8 bases map to TRBD2. This TCR came from a human donor with alopecia areata. The material was CD8+ T cells sorted from blood, obtained at week 0. CDR3 DNA sequence: TGTGCCAGCACCCGACGGCGGGGGGAGTCCTACGAGCAGTACTTC. Its translation: CASTRRRGESYEQYF.